Sequencing of this T cell receptor (beta chain) was carried out in a study of human T cells and chemical hapten exposure. Study results and limitations: TCRs at a frequency above 1 in 1000 stayed unchanged with DPC sensitization.

In TCRdb, the RACE reads were re-called with MiXCR into one record per CDR3 protein. The sample shows approximately 79,000 distinct CDR3 sequences, 7% to 9% of them seen only once. The V and J ends lost 4 bases and 0 bases, in that order; junction bases with no gene match: 1. The CDR3 runs 15 residues. Germline V gives CDR1 MRHNA, CDR2 SNTAGT. This clonotype came up many times. Its antigen is not identified. Specified time point: healthy volunteer bleed at 6 weeks. Whole blood, unfractionated, served as the material for total RNA extraction. Sequencing was carried out using whole blood. The TCR sequence derives from a male donor in good health. Some clones in this sample may be carry-over from other donors' samples. The rearrangement uses TRBV6-4 and TRBJ2-3; TRBD2 agrees at 10 bases. The CDR3 loop is CASSVLAGSTDTQYF. The CDR3 DNA is TGTGCCAGCAGTGTACTAGCGGGGAGCACAGATACGCAGTATTTT.